This T cell receptor beta chain was identified during a study of cytomegalovirus exposure and HLA in healthy donors. CDR3 size: 14 residues. Trimming cost V 7 bases and J 9 bases; bases outside gene matches: 6. Germline V lookup: CDR1 MNHNS, CDR2 SASEGT. PCR involved 60 Vbeta and 13 Jbeta primers. Sequencing used immunoSEQ multiplex PCR; TCRdb keeps in-frame clones, though not all of them. The listing records under 150,000 clones. Sequenced: PBMCs. This sequence was found in a woman between 55 and 75 years old in good health and CMV-seronegative. The chain carries TRBV6-1 and TRBJ1-6; TRBD1 matches 10 bases. CDR3 loop: CASTWGQGISPLHF. The CDR3 nucleotides are TGTGCCAGCACTTGGGGACAGGGGATTTCACCCCTCCACTTT.